This note documents a single T cell receptor (beta chain) sequence. Its antigen is still unknown. The data were obtained in a study of cytomegalovirus exposure and HLA in healthy donors. Study background: Both the 120 or so validation repertoires and the 666 first-cohort repertoires used the same platform, as reported by a later analysis.

The method was immunoSEQ multiplex PCR; TCRdb's version includes in-frame clones alone and lacks a portion of them. The sample shows 150,000 to 200,000 clones, 96% of them seen only once. The CDR3 consists of 16 residues. V lost 5 bases and J lost 7; bases outside the gene matches: 14. CDR1 LNHDA and CDR2 SQIVND come from the germline V gene (reference sequence). General observations from the study: Across donors, most TCRs were seen rarely, yet some public ones were widespread. Overall, under 200 TCR beta chains were annotated as cytomegalovirus-associated.

This chain joins TRBV19 and TRBJ1-5; 7 bases match TRBD1. The receptor was derived from a woman between 18 and 30 years old in good health and CMV-seronegative. The sample comprised PBMCs. The CDR3 nucleotides read TGTGCCAGTAGTGGTGGATTAGGGGGCCGTCGACAGCCCCAGCATTTT. Encoded protein: CASSGGLGGRRQPQHF.